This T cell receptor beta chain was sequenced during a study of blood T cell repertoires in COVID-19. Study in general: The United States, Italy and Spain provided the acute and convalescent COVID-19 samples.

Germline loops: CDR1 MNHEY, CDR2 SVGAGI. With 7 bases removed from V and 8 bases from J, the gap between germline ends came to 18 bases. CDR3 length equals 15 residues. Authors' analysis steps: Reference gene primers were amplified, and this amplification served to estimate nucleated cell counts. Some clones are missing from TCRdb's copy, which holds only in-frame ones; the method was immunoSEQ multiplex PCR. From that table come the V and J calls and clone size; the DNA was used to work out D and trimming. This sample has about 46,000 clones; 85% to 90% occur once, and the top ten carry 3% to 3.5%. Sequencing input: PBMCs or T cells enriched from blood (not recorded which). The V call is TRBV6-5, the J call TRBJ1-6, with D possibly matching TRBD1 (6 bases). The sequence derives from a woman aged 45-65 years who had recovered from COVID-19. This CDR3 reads CASTYRTVQDSPLHF. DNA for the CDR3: TGTGCCAGCACCTACAGGACAGTTCAGGATTCACCCCTCCACTTT.